This T cell receptor (beta chain) was sequenced for a study of beta chain features in type 1 diabetes. Germline V lookup: CDR1 SEHNR, CDR2 FQNEAQ (reference sequence). V shed 5 bases and J 4 bases; nucleotides not matched to a gene: 11. The CDR3 is 16 amino acids. Study-level results: A greater similarity of naive, central memory and Treg TCRB repertoires was seen among patients than among healthy donors. Across all four CD4+ subsets, people with type 1 diabetes showed modestly shorter TCRB CDR3s.

The authors reverse transcribed all of the isolated RNA, so sequencing captured expressed TCRB transcripts. Here immunoSEQ multiplex PCR was the method, and the copy in TCRdb shows in-frame clones only, minus some. In the table there are hundreds of thousands of clones, more than 12% of which are singletons. Of note for this clone: The antigen is not known.

The sequence was collected from a man aged 18 to 30 with type 1 diabetes. The rearrangement joins TRBV7-9 to TRBJ1-2, with 9 bases that match TRBD1. The specimen sequenced was naive CD4+ T cells from blood. The CDR3 sequence: CASSAYTGGGPYGYTF. The CDR3 DNA sequence: TGTGCCAGCAGCGCATACACAGGGGGCGGCCCCTATGGCTACACCTTC.